Sequencing of this TCR beta chain was carried out in a study of breast tumors, draining lymph nodes, adjacent tissues. This clonotype was observed at least ten times. The antigen is unknown. Breast cancer patients provided tissue from their axillary draining lymph nodes. Notes on the study in general: Tumors had less TCR diversity than lymph nodes, more than nontumor tissue. Findings are consistent with lymph node origin and intratumoral expansion of most tumor T cells.

TCRdb independently ran MiXCR on the multiplex PCR reads; one entry per CDR3 protein. This table holds some 150,000 distinct CDR3 sequences, around 20% found once. The clonotype comes from a female donor with breast cancer. Some clones in this sample may be carry-over from other donors' samples. Sequencing was carried out using axillary lymph node tissue.

The CDR3 protein is CASSLSGGKAYNEQFF. The CDR3 coding sequence is TGTGCCAGCAGCTTATCTGGGGGGAAAGCATACAATGAGCAGTTCTTC. The V gene is TRBV11-2, the J gene TRBJ2-1; possible D gene TRBD2, 6 bases. The CDR3 spans 16 residues. The V and J ends lost 2 bases and 4 bases respectively, with 15 bases between them. Germline values: CDR1 SGHAT, CDR2 FQNNGV.